This is a list of T cell receptor beta chains from one sample in a study of shared clonotypes between healthy human individuals. TCRdb's copy holds only in-frame clones and misses some; the assay was immunoSEQ multiplex PCR. The table has roughly 2,000,000 clones, approximately 94% seen once. Sequencing was done on a sample of naive CD8+ T cells sorted from blood. The receptors come from a man younger than 35 in good health. CDR3s include the opening cysteine and the closing phenylalanine or tryptophan. Each record gives: V gene, D gene, CDR3 length, J gene, clone size, CDR3 protein, CDR3 DNA. D genes are given only for firm matches. Clone sizes are given selectively: once, few, many, or a class where the clone is expanded.

v_call: TRBV10-1; d_call: -; cdr3_length: 15; j_call: TRBJ2-3; clone_size: -; cdr3_aa: CASSSMTLEGDTQYF; cdr3_nt: TGCGCCAGCAGTAGTATGACCTTGGAGGGCGATACGCAGTATTTT
v_call: TRBV7-9; d_call: TRBD2; cdr3_length: 12; j_call: TRBJ2-3; clone_size: -; cdr3_aa: CASSTGGDTQYF; cdr3_nt: TGTGCCAGCAGTACCGGGGGGGATACGCAGTATTTT
v_call: TRBV19; d_call: -; cdr3_length: 16; j_call: TRBJ2-7; clone_size: -; cdr3_aa: CASSPPKGTHTYEQYF; cdr3_nt: TGTGCCAGTAGTCCACCGAAGGGGACGCATACCTACGAGCAGTACTTC
v_call: TRBV27; d_call: TRBD1; cdr3_length: 14; j_call: TRBJ1-5; clone_size: -; cdr3_aa: CASSRTGAGEPQHF; cdr3_nt: TGTGCCAGCAGTCGGACAGGGGCGGGAGAGCCCCAGCATTTT
v_call: TRBV10-3; d_call: -; cdr3_length: 13; j_call: TRBJ1-6; clone_size: -; cdr3_aa: CAISDGGYSPLHF; cdr3_nt: TGTGCCATCAGTGATGGAGGCTATTCACCCCTCCACTTT
v_call: TRBV7-9; d_call: -; cdr3_length: 13; j_call: TRBJ2-3; clone_size: -; cdr3_aa: CASSLENGDTQYF; cdr3_nt: TGTGCCAGCAGCTTAGAGAATGGCGATACGCAGTATTTT
v_call: TRBV28; d_call: -; cdr3_length: 14; j_call: TRBJ1-1; clone_size: once; cdr3_aa: CASSLFPENTEAFF; cdr3_nt: TGTGCCAGCAGTTTATTCCCAGAGAACACTGAAGCTTTCTTT
v_call: TRBV4-1; d_call: -; cdr3_length: 15; j_call: TRBJ2-3; clone_size: -; cdr3_aa: CASSHTSSSTDTQYF; cdr3_nt: TGCGCCAGCAGCCATACCTCGTCTAGCACAGATACGCAGTATTTT
v_call: TRBV6-5; d_call: -; cdr3_length: 16; j_call: TRBJ1-1; clone_size: -; cdr3_aa: CASSYSKTGRDTEAFF; cdr3_nt: TGTGCCAGCAGTTACTCGAAGACAGGCCGGGACACTGAAGCTTTCTTT
v_call: TRBV7-9; d_call: -; cdr3_length: 17; j_call: TRBJ2-1; clone_size: -; cdr3_aa: CASSLLGDPISYNEQFF; cdr3_nt: TGTGCCAGCAGCTTACTAGGAGACCCGATATCCTACAATGAGCAGTTCTTC
v_call: TRBV7-9; d_call: -; cdr3_length: 15; j_call: TRBJ1-2; clone_size: -; cdr3_aa: CASSLDGSLHYGYTF; cdr3_nt: TGTGCCAGCAGCTTGGACGGGAGTTTACACTATGGCTACACCTTC
v_call: TRBV27; d_call: -; cdr3_length: 14; j_call: TRBJ1-4; clone_size: -; cdr3_aa: CASSVQGTNEKLFF; cdr3_nt: TGTGCCAGCAGTGTACAGGGAACTAATGAAAAACTGTTTTTT
v_call: TRBV19; d_call: -; cdr3_length: 12; j_call: TRBJ1-1; clone_size: -; cdr3_aa: CASSTGRSEAFF; cdr3_nt: TGTGCCAGTAGTACGGGGAGATCTGAAGCTTTCTTT
v_call: TRBV7-9; d_call: TRBD2; cdr3_length: 12; j_call: TRBJ2-1; clone_size: -; cdr3_aa: CASLGGSGEQFF; cdr3_nt: TGTGCCAGCTTGGGCGGGAGTGGTGAGCAGTTCTTC
v_call: TRBV5-4; d_call: TRBD2; cdr3_length: 17; j_call: TRBJ2-5; clone_size: -; cdr3_aa: CASSSLSGGPHQETQYF; cdr3_nt: TGTGCCAGCAGCTCCCTTAGCGGGGGGCCACATCAAGAGACCCAGTACTTC
v_call: TRBV25-1; d_call: -; cdr3_length: 16; j_call: TRBJ2-3; clone_size: -; cdr3_aa: CASSPGNIGGTDTQYF; cdr3_nt: TGTGCCAGCAGTCCGGGAAATATTGGAGGCACAGATACGCAGTATTTT
v_call: TRBV4-3; d_call: TRBD1; cdr3_length: 16; j_call: TRBJ1-6; clone_size: -; cdr3_aa: CASSQDKSRGLSPLHF; cdr3_nt: TGCGCCAGCAGCCAAGATAAGAGCAGGGGGCTGTCACCCCTCCACTTT
v_call: TRBV11-3; d_call: -; cdr3_length: 12; j_call: TRBJ2-7; clone_size: -; cdr3_aa: CASIGFTNEQYF; cdr3_nt: TGTGCCAGCATCGGATTTACAAACGAGCAGTACTTC
v_call: TRBV7-9; d_call: -; cdr3_length: 14; j_call: TRBJ1-4; clone_size: -; cdr3_aa: CASSRDFSNEKLFF; cdr3_nt: TGTGCCAGCAGCCGGGACTTTAGTAATGAAAAACTGTTTTTT
v_call: TRBV7-9; d_call: -; cdr3_length: 16; j_call: TRBJ2-7; clone_size: once; cdr3_aa: CASSLGFGRDSYEQYF; cdr3_nt: TGTGCCAGCAGCTTAGGTTTTGGTAGGGACTCCTACGAGCAGTACTTC
v_call: TRBV6-5; d_call: -; cdr3_length: 14; j_call: TRBJ1-1; clone_size: -; cdr3_aa: CASRIDSSNTEAFF; cdr3_nt: TGTGCCAGCAGAATTGACTCGAGTAACACTGAAGCTTTCTTT
v_call: TRBV6-1; d_call: TRBD2; cdr3_length: 14; j_call: TRBJ2-7; clone_size: -; cdr3_aa: CASSPLAEPYEQYF; cdr3_nt: TGTGCCAGCAGTCCTCTAGCGGAACCCTACGAGCAGTACTTC
v_call: TRBV7-9; d_call: -; cdr3_length: 18; j_call: TRBJ2-5; clone_size: -; cdr3_aa: CASSLPFGGAGAQETQYF; cdr3_nt: TGTGCCAGCAGCTTACCGTTCGGAGGGGCGGGGGCCCAAGAGACCCAGTACTTC
v_call: TRBV28; d_call: -; cdr3_length: 15; j_call: TRBJ2-7; clone_size: -; cdr3_aa: CATSIGPSISYEQYF; cdr3_nt: TGTGCCACCTCCATAGGCCCGAGCATCTCCTACGAGCAGTACTTC
v_call: TRBV13; d_call: TRBD2; cdr3_length: 18; j_call: TRBJ2-7; clone_size: -; cdr3_aa: CASSLGLGASGTTYEQYF; cdr3_nt: TGTGCCAGCAGCTTAGGCCTCGGGGCTAGCGGGACCACCTACGAGCAGTACTTC
v_call: TRBV30; d_call: TRBD1; cdr3_length: 14; j_call: TRBJ1-2; clone_size: -; cdr3_aa: CAWSLPDRGRGYTF; cdr3_nt: TGTGCCTGGAGTTTACCGGACAGGGGTCGGGGCTACACCTTC
v_call: TRBV5-4; d_call: -; cdr3_length: 14; j_call: TRBJ1-2; clone_size: -; cdr3_aa: CASSSLDGGEGYTF; cdr3_nt: TGTGCCAGCAGCTCCTTGGACGGCGGCGAAGGCTACACCTTC
v_call: TRBV27; d_call: -; cdr3_length: 14; j_call: TRBJ2-3; clone_size: -; cdr3_aa: CASSLWGSTDTQYF; cdr3_nt: TGTGCCAGCAGTTTATGGGGAAGCACAGATACGCAGTATTTT
v_call: TRBV6-5; d_call: TRBD1; cdr3_length: 16; j_call: TRBJ1-4; clone_size: once; cdr3_aa: CASSYSTGTGGEKLFF; cdr3_nt: TGTGCCAGCAGTTACTCGACCGGGACAGGGGGCGAAAAACTGTTTTTT
v_call: TRBV11-3; d_call: -; cdr3_length: 14; j_call: TRBJ2-7; clone_size: -; cdr3_aa: CASSPRTGSYEQYF; cdr3_nt: TGTGCCAGCAGCCCTCGGACGGGCTCCTACGAGCAGTACTTC
v_call: TRBV28; d_call: -; cdr3_length: 12; j_call: TRBJ2-1; clone_size: -; cdr3_aa: CASSSDSFEQFF; cdr3_nt: TGTGCCAGCAGTTCCGATAGCTTCGAGCAGTTCTTC
v_call: TRBV27; d_call: -; cdr3_length: 15; j_call: TRBJ2-3; clone_size: -; cdr3_aa: CASSSVTDLTDTQYF; cdr3_nt: TGTGCCAGCAGTTCGGTGACAGATCTCACAGATACGCAGTATTTT
v_call: TRBV16; d_call: -; cdr3_length: 16; j_call: TRBJ1-2; clone_size: -; cdr3_aa: CASKYLQGEANYGYTF; cdr3_nt: TGTGCCAGCAAATATCTACAGGGCGAAGCTAACTATGGCTACACCTTC
v_call: TRBV13; d_call: -; cdr3_length: 14; j_call: TRBJ2-1; clone_size: -; cdr3_aa: CASSFRQEYNEQFF; cdr3_nt: TGTGCCAGCAGCTTCCGACAGGAGTACAATGAGCAGTTCTTC
v_call: TRBV9; d_call: -; cdr3_length: 15; j_call: TRBJ1-4; clone_size: -; cdr3_aa: CASSPLSAAYEKLFF; cdr3_nt: TGTGCCAGCAGCCCCCTCAGTGCAGCTTATGAAAAACTGTTTTTT
v_call: TRBV7-2; d_call: TRBD2; cdr3_length: 15; j_call: TRBJ2-1; clone_size: -; cdr3_aa: CASTGGPSGNNEQFF; cdr3_nt: TGTGCCAGCACCGGAGGGCCTAGCGGCAACAATGAGCAGTTCTTC
v_call: TRBV6-5; d_call: -; cdr3_length: 16; j_call: TRBJ1-5; clone_size: -; cdr3_aa: CASSYVGVGGNQPQHF; cdr3_nt: TGTGCCAGCAGTTACGTCGGGGTAGGAGGCAATCAGCCCCAGCATTTT
v_call: TRBV19; d_call: -; cdr3_length: 13; j_call: TRBJ1-2; clone_size: -; cdr3_aa: CATRGGGGYGYTF; cdr3_nt: TGTGCCACCCGAGGGGGAGGCGGCTATGGCTACACCTTC
v_call: TRBV9; d_call: TRBD2; cdr3_length: 16; j_call: TRBJ2-2; clone_size: -; cdr3_aa: CASSAGTSGYTGELFF; cdr3_nt: TGTGCCAGCAGCGCAGGGACTAGCGGCTACACCGGGGAGCTGTTTTTT
v_call: TRBV4-3; d_call: -; cdr3_length: 16; j_call: TRBJ2-1; clone_size: -; cdr3_aa: CASSQDGGSSYNEQFF; cdr3_nt: TGCGCCAGCAGCCAAGATGGGGGGAGCTCCTACAATGAGCAGTTCTTC
v_call: TRBV7-2; d_call: -; cdr3_length: 15; j_call: TRBJ2-1; clone_size: -; cdr3_aa: CASSLRWLVGDEQFF; cdr3_nt: TGTGCCAGCAGCTTAAGATGGTTAGTTGGGGATGAGCAGTTCTTC
v_call: TRBV11-2; d_call: -; cdr3_length: 13; j_call: TRBJ2-7; clone_size: -; cdr3_aa: CASSRGLSYEQYF; cdr3_nt: TGTGCCAGCAGCCGGGGACTCTCCTACGAGCAGTACTTC
v_call: TRBV19; d_call: -; cdr3_length: 14; j_call: TRBJ1-4; clone_size: -; cdr3_aa: CASRTDATNEKLFF; cdr3_nt: TGTGCCAGTAGGACGGACGCAACTAATGAAAAACTGTTTTTT
v_call: TRBV7-6; d_call: -; cdr3_length: 15; j_call: TRBJ1-1; clone_size: -; cdr3_aa: CASSLAGRAGTEAFF; cdr3_nt: TGTGCCAGCAGCTTAGCGGGTAGAGCGGGGACTGAAGCTTTCTTT
v_call: TRBV7-9; d_call: TRBD2; cdr3_length: 17; j_call: TRBJ2-5; clone_size: -; cdr3_aa: CASSLGPGLANQETQYF; cdr3_nt: TGTGCCAGCAGCTTAGGACCGGGACTAGCGAACCAAGAGACCCAGTACTTC
v_call: TRBV5-1; d_call: -; cdr3_length: 15; j_call: TRBJ2-7; clone_size: -; cdr3_aa: CASSFDSGTLDEQYF; cdr3_nt: TGCGCCAGCAGCTTTGATTCCGGGACACTTGACGAGCAGTACTTC
v_call: TRBV7-2; d_call: -; cdr3_length: 13; j_call: TRBJ1-1; clone_size: -; cdr3_aa: CASSLAAGSEAFF; cdr3_nt: TGTGCCAGCAGCTTAGCAGCAGGGTCTGAAGCTTTCTTT
v_call: TRBV29-1; d_call: -; cdr3_length: 15; j_call: TRBJ2-2; clone_size: -; cdr3_aa: CSVEVGGWNTGELFF; cdr3_nt: TGCAGCGTTGAAGTCGGGGGCTGGAACACCGGGGAGCTGTTTTTT
v_call: TRBV6-6; d_call: -; cdr3_length: 13; j_call: TRBJ1-2; clone_size: -; cdr3_aa: CASSYSLVNGYTF; cdr3_nt: TGTGCCAGCAGTTACTCGTTGGTTAATGGCTACACCTTC
v_call: TRBV13; d_call: -; cdr3_length: 14; j_call: TRBJ2-5; clone_size: -; cdr3_aa: CASSLGKGSWEQYF; cdr3_nt: TGTGCCAGCAGCTTAGGCAAGGGTTCTTGGGAGCAGTACTTC
v_call: TRBV18; d_call: -; cdr3_length: 16; j_call: TRBJ2-1; clone_size: -; cdr3_aa: CASSPPEGRNYNEQFF; cdr3_nt: TGTGCCAGCTCACCACCGGAGGGTAGAAACTACAATGAGCAGTTCTTC
v_call: TRBV6-5; d_call: TRBD2; cdr3_length: 14; j_call: TRBJ2-1; clone_size: -; cdr3_aa: CASSYSVLAGEQFF; cdr3_nt: TGTGCCAGCAGTTACTCGGTACTAGCGGGGGAGCAGTTCTTC
v_call: TRBV28; d_call: -; cdr3_length: 13; j_call: TRBJ2-7; clone_size: -; cdr3_aa: CATTAGSSYEQYF; cdr3_nt: TGTGCCACTACGGCAGGGAGCTCCTACGAGCAGTACTTC
v_call: TRBV27; d_call: -; cdr3_length: 11; j_call: TRBJ2-2; clone_size: -; cdr3_aa: CASSLAGELFF; cdr3_nt: TGTGCCAGCTCCCTGGCCGGGGAGCTGTTTTTT
v_call: TRBV5-5; d_call: TRBD1; cdr3_length: 13; j_call: TRBJ2-7; clone_size: -; cdr3_aa: CASRWDSPYEQYF; cdr3_nt: TGTGCCAGCAGGTGGGACAGTCCCTACGAGCAGTACTTC
v_call: TRBV2; d_call: TRBD2; cdr3_length: 19; j_call: TRBJ2-7; clone_size: -; cdr3_aa: CASSPPSGRVSSPIYEQYF; cdr3_nt: TGTGCCAGCAGCCCCCCTAGCGGGAGGGTCTCCTCCCCGATATACGAGCAGTACTTC